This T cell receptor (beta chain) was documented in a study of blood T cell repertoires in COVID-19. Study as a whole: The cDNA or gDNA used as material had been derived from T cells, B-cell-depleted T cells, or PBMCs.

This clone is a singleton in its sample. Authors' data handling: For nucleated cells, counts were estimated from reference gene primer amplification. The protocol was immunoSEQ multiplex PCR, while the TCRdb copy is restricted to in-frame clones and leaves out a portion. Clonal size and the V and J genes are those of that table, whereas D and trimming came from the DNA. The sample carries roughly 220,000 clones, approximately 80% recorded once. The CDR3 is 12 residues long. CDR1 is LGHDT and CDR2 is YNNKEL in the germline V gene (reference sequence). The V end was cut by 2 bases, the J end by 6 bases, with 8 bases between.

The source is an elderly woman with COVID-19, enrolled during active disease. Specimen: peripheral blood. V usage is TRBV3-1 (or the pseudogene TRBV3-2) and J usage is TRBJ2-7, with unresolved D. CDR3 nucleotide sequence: TGTGCCAGCAGCCAAACGAGGCGCGAGCAGTACTTC. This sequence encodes CASSQTRREQYF.